This T cell receptor beta chain is from a study of blood T cell repertoires in COVID-19. Germline CDR1 MRHNA, CDR2 SNTAGT. V lost 4 bases and J lost 4, with 12 bases in between. CDR3 length: 14 residues. Authors' analysis steps: Amplification of reference gene primers was used by the study to estimate nucleated cell counts. Sequencing was performed with immunoSEQ multiplex PCR; in TCRdb, only in-frame clones are kept and a portion is missing. V and J calls and clone size come straight from that table; D and trimming were deduced from the DNA. The sample carries 120,000 to 150,000 clones, 88% recorded once.

The receptor comes from a human donor in a cohort sampled during active COVID-19. The chain links TRBV6-4 to TRBJ2-3, with D perhaps TRBD2 (7 bases). Specimen: peripheral blood. Here the CDR3 DNA reads TGTGCCAGCAGTGTCGACGGGGGGCCAGATACGCAGTATTTT. Its translation is CASSVDGGPDTQYF.